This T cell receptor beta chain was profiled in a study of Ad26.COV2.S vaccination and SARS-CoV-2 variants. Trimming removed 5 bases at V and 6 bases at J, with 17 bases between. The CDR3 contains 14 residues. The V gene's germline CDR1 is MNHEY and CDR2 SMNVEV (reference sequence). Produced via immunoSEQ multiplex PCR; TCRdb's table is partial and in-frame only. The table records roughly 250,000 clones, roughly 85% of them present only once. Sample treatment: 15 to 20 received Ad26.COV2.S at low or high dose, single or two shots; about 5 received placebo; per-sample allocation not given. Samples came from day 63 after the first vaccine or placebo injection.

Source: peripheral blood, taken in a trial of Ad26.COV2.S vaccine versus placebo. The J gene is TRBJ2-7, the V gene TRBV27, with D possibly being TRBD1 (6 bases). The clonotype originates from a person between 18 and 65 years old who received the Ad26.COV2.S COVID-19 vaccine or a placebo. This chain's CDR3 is CASSLQTGSPEQYF. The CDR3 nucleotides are TGTGCCAGCAGTCTACAAACAGGGTCACCCGAGCAGTACTTC.